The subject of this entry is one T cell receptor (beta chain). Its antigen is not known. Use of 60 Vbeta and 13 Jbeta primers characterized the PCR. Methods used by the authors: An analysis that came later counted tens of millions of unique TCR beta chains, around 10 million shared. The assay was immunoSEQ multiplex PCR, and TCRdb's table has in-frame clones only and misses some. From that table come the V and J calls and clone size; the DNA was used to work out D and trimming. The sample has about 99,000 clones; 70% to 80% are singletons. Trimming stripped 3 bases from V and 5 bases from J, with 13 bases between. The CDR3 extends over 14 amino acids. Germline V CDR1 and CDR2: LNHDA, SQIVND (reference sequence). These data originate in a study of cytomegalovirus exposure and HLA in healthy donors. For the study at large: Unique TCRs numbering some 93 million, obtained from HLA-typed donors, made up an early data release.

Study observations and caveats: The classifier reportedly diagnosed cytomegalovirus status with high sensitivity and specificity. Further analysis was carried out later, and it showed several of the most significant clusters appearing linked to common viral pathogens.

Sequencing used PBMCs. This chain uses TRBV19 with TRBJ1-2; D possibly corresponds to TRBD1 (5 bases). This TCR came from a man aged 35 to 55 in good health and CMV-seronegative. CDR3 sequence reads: CASSMIEGAYGYTF. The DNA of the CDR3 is TGTGCCAGTAGTATGATAGAAGGGGCTTATGGCTACACCTTC.